The rows below give T cell receptor beta chains drawn from one sample of a study of T cells in Graves' hyperthyroidism and ophthalmopathy. MiXCR, applied by TCRdb to the multiplex PCR reads, yields one record per CDR3 protein. The sample lists 560,000 or so distinct CDR3 sequences, less than 20% occurring once. The specimen sequenced was blood. The receptor source for this set is a man aged 35-49 years with Graves' ophthalmopathy. The CDR3 runs from the conserved cysteine through the conserved F or W. D genes are given only for firm matches. Only some rows state a clone size, as once, few, many or a class for expanded clones.

j_gene,v_gene,abundance,d_gene,CDR3aa,CDR3nt
TRBJ2-2,TRBV7-9,few,TRBD1,CASSSRQGAETGELFF,TGTGCCAGCAGCTCGAGACAGGGGGCGGAAACCGGGGAGCTGTTTTTT
TRBJ1-1,TRBV6-1,.,TRBD1,CASSTQGALAFF,TGTGCCAGCAGCACACAGGGGGCGCTGGCTTTCTTT
TRBJ2-1,TRBV6-5,few,.,CASSLMPGHNEQFF,TGTGCCAGCAGTTTGATGCCGGGACATAATGAGCAGTTCTTC
TRBJ1-2,TRBV12-3/TRBV12-4,.,.,CASSSPTLGDYGYTF,TGTGCCAGCAGTTCCCCGACCTTGGGTGATTATGGCTACACCTTC
TRBJ2-4,TRBV30,few,.,CAWSAPRNLAAKNIQYF,TGTGCCTGGAGTGCCCCCCGGAATTTGGCGGCCAAAAACATTCAGTACTTC
TRBJ2-3,TRBV7-8,many,.,CASTKGDFRSTDTQYF,TGTGCCAGCACCAAAGGAGACTTCAGATCCACAGATACGCAGTATTTT
TRBJ1-6,TRBV28,many,.,CASTKTEHNSPLHF,TGTGCCAGCACCAAGACAGAACATAATTCACCCCTCCACTTT
TRBJ2-1,TRBV5-6,once,.,CASSLRTLSSYNEQFF,TGTGCCAGCAGCTTGCGCACGCTTAGCTCCTACAATGAGCAGTTCTTC
TRBJ1-2,TRBV18,.,.,CASSPPARGPYGYTF,TGTGCCAGCTCACCACCGGCTAGGGGCCCCTATGGCTACACCTTC
TRBJ1-4,TRBV30,.,.,CAWNPPGVPREKLFF,TGTGCCTGGAACCCCCCGGGAGTGCCCAGGGAAAAACTGTTTTTT
TRBJ2-1,TRBV20-1,many,TRBD1,CSARDSRASNEQFF,TGCAGTGCTCGGGACAGTCGGGCGAGCAATGAGCAGTTCTTC
TRBJ2-5,TRBV4-2,few,.,CASSQGDGGTQYF,TGTGCCAGCAGCCAAGGGGACGGAGGGACCCAGTACTTC
TRBJ2-3,TRBV6-1,few,TRBD2,CASKRGSTDTQYF,TGTGCCAGCAAGCGGGGGAGCACAGATACGCAGTATTTT
TRBJ1-1,TRBV29-1,many,.,CSVGRGRNTEAFF,TGCAGCGTTGGGCGGGGGAGGAACACTGAAGCTTTCTTT
TRBJ1-1,TRBV20-1,few,.,CSARDNGVEAFF,TGCAGTGCTAGAGATAACGGGGTTGAAGCTTTCTTT
TRBJ1-5,TRBV20-1,few,.,CSATRFDRSNQPQHF,TGCAGTGCTACTAGATTCGACAGAAGCAATCAGCCCCAGCATTTT
TRBJ1-4,TRBV5-1,few,.,CASSFSDNREKLFF,TGCGCCAGCAGCTTCTCGGACAATCGGGAAAAACTGTTTTTT
TRBJ2-7,TRBV15,many,.,CATSREISYEQYF,TGTGCCACCAGCAGGGAGATCTCCTACGAGCAGTACTTC
TRBJ1-5,TRBV20-1,.,TRBD1,CSARDLAGGSNQPQHF,TGCAGTGCTAGAGATCTAGCAGGGGGCAGCAATCAGCCCCAGCATTTT
TRBJ1-1,TRBV4-1,many,TRBD1,CASSQGDRAGTEAFF,TGCGCCAGCAGCCAAGGGGACAGGGCGGGCACTGAAGCTTTCTTT
TRBJ2-3,TRBV20-1,many,.,CSARPGDTQYF,TGCAGTGCTAGGCCCGGGGATACGCAGTATTTT
TRBJ1-1,TRBV7-6,few,TRBD1,CASSPRQGSSGSEAFF,TGTGCCAGCAGCCCCCGACAGGGTTCCTCCGGGTCTGAAGCTTTCTTT
TRBJ2-2,TRBV11-3,many,.,CASSLSTLGGELFF,TGTGCCAGCAGCTTGAGTACCTTAGGCGGGGAGCTGTTTTTT
TRBJ2-5,TRBV20-1,.,TRBD2,CSAKAGNQETQYF,TGCAGTGCTAAAGCGGGGAACCAAGAGACCCAGTACTTC
TRBJ2-3,TRBV12-3/TRBV12-4,few,TRBD1,CASSSGQGGPNTDTQYF,TGTGCCAGCAGTTCGGGACAGGGGGGCCCTAACACAGATACGCAGTATTTT
TRBJ2-1,TRBV20-1,many,TRBD2,CSARELAGGMSYNEQFF,TGCAGTGCTAGAGAACTAGCGGGAGGGATGTCCTACAATGAGCAGTTCTTC
TRBJ2-1,TRBV10-1,.,.,CASSETGYYEQFF,TGCGCCAGCAGTGAGACAGGGTACTACGAGCAGTTCTTC
TRBJ2-1,TRBV7-9,few,TRBD2,CASSSTLAGASYNEQFF,TGTGCCAGCAGCTCGACCCTAGCGGGGGCTTCCTACAATGAGCAGTTCTTC
TRBJ2-5,TRBV12-5,many,.,CAGSDRTVQETQYF,TGTGCTGGATCGGATCGGACAGTTCAAGAGACCCAGTACTTC
TRBJ2-1,TRBV9,.,TRBD2,CASSVGLGAGGYNEQFF,TGTGCCAGCAGCGTAGGCTTAGGGGCGGGAGGCTACAATGAGCAGTTCTTC
TRBJ2-3,TRBV28,many,.,CASRPPGSTDTQYF,TGTGCCAGCAGACCACCAGGGAGCACAGATACGCAGTATTTT
TRBJ1-2,TRBV29-1,.,TRBD1,CSGLPLQGEGYTF,TGCAGCGGACTTCCTTTACAGGGGGAAGGCTACACCTTC
TRBJ1-1,TRBV5-1,many,TRBD1,CASSLKAGGEAFF,TGCGCCAGCAGCTTGAAAGCAGGGGGCGAGGCTTTCTTT
TRBJ2-7,TRBV29-1,few,.,CSVVPRLGGDYEQYF,TGCAGCGTTGTTCCTCGCCTCGGAGGAGACTACGAGCAGTACTTC
TRBJ2-7,TRBV3-1,few,.,CASSQGAAKLYEQYF,TGTGCCAGCAGCCAAGGGGCAGCTAAACTCTACGAGCAGTACTTC
TRBJ1-4,TRBV30,many,TRBD1,CAWSPGQGFYEKLFF,TGTGCCTGGAGTCCGGGACAGGGATTTTATGAAAAACTGTTTTTT
TRBJ2-5,TRBV7-7,.,.,CASSLAQGLGGTQYF,TGTGCTAGCAGCTTAGCTCAGGGATTAGGAGGGACCCAGTACTTC
TRBJ2-1,TRBV10-1,.,.,CASSESTRLPYNEQFF,TGCGCCAGCAGTGAGTCGACGAGACTCCCTTACAATGAGCAGTTCTTC
TRBJ2-1,TRBV29-1,few,TRBD2,CSVEGSTSLQFF,TGCAGCGTTGAAGGCTCGACTAGCCTTCAGTTCTTC
TRBJ2-5,TRBV4-2,many,TRBD2,CASSLTSGPQETQYF,TGTGCCAGCAGCCTGACTAGCGGGCCCCAAGAGACCCAGTACTTC
TRBJ2-3,TRBV6-5,.,.,CASSFSAATDTQYF,TGTGCCAGCAGTTTCTCGGCCGCAACAGATACGCAGTATTTT
TRBJ2-4,TRBV4-1,few,.,CASSQVLENIQYF,TGCGCCAGCAGCCAAGTTCTAGAAAACATTCAGTACTTC
TRBJ1-1,TRBV30,few,.,CAWGSGRTEAFF,TGTGCCTGGGGGAGCGGGCGGACTGAAGCTTTCTTT
TRBJ2-1,TRBV7-9,.,TRBD2,CASSLEAASGGRYNEQFF,TGTGCCAGCAGCTTAGAGGCGGCTAGCGGGGGAAGGTACAATGAGCAGTTCTTC
TRBJ2-1,TRBV9,once,TRBD2,CASSVEGTTYNEQFF,TGTGCCAGCAGCGTAGAAGGGACTACGTACAATGAGCAGTTCTTC